The entry that follows covers one T cell receptor (beta chain) sequence. Its antigen is not known. This record belongs to a study of cytomegalovirus exposure and HLA in healthy donors. Study-level findings and limits: Reports indicated that the classifier achieved high specificity and sensitivity in diagnosing cytomegalovirus status. Relative to equally common others, HLA-associated TCR beta chains showed greater clonal expansion in a later analysis. In a later analysis, at a false discovery rate of 0.05, 15,000 to 20,000 TCR beta sequences matched HLA alleles. A link between a missense DCLRE1C variant and TCR beta V- and J-gene trimming emerged from a later analysis.

CDR1 and CDR2 (germline): SNHLY, FYNNEI. V lost 2 bases and J lost 4, with 12 bases in between. This CDR3 is built from 15 residues. Primers included in the PCR were 60 Vbeta and 13 Jbeta primers. TCRdb's table, derived via immunoSEQ multiplex PCR, lists solely in-frame clones and lacks some. Here the sample spans 95,000 to 150,000 clones, around four fifths being singletons. The clonotype was recovered from a man between 18 and 29 years old in good health and CMV-seropositive. The sample consisted of PBMCs. V gene TRBV2 combines with J gene TRBJ1-5; a weak D match, TRBD1 (6 bases). CDR3 nucleotide sequence: TGTGCCAGCAGTGAACGGGGGGCATCGAATCAGCCCCAGCATTTT. This codes for CASSERGASNQPQHF.